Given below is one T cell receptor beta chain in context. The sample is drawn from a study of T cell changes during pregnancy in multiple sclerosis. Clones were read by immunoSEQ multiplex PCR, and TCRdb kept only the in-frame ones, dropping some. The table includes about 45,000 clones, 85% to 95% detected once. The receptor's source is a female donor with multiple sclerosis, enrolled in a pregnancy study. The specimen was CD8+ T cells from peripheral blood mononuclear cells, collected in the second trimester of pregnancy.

The CDR3 loop reads CASLGQGAYGYTF. The CDR3 DNA is TGTGCCAGCTTGGGACAGGGGGCGTATGGCTACACCTTC. The rearrangement joins TRBV7-2 to TRBJ1-2, with 12 nucleotides matching TRBD1. The germline V gene encodes CDR1 SGHTA and CDR2 FQGNSA. This CDR3 is 13 amino acids long. V lost 8 bases and J lost 5; bases outside the gene matches: 3.